This T cell receptor beta chain was retrieved from a study of OX40 agonist ivuxolimab in advanced cancers. About the study: Aged roughly 23 to 85 with a mean of roughly 63 years, they were 75% to 85% male.

This clone has only one observation. Its specificity is not known. The protocol was immunoSEQ multiplex PCR, while the TCRdb copy is restricted to in-frame clones and leaves out a portion. The sample shows about 22,000 clones, roughly nine tenths of them seen only once. General observations from the study: Clonal expansion by week 6 occurred in CD4+ and CD8+ blood T cells (at 0.1 to 3.0 mg/kg). Mean expanded clone counts were higher in CD8+ than CD4+ T cells.

The clonotype comes from an adult with an advanced solid tumor such as melanoma, head and neck, liver or kidney cancer. The specimen comprised CD4+ or CD8+ T cells sorted from blood, sampled in a trial of the OX40 agonist ivuxolimab.

CDR3 amino acids: CASSQGLANTEAFF. In nucleotides, the CDR3 is TGCGCCAGCAGCCAAGGGTTAGCGAACACTGAAGCTTTCTTT. The J gene is TRBJ1-1, the V gene TRBV4-3; D is undetermined. Germline-derived CDR1 and CDR2 are LGHNA and YSLEER. The CDR3 has 14 amino acids. The germline V and J ends were trimmed by 1 base and 1 base, with 7 bases remaining between them.